This T cell receptor (beta chain) was sequenced in a study of Graves' ophthalmopathy and Graves' hyperthyroidism. Study findings and constraints: Blood also carried most expanded thyroid clonotypes exceeding 0.001 frequency. With 65% to 71% sensitivity and roughly 76% specificity, the model predicted ophthalmopathy progression. A 13-signature model separated ophthalmopathy from stable hyperthyroidism, reaching around 89% sensitivity and under 82% specificity cross-validated.

Diagnostic conclusions were grounded in clinical symptoms, serum thyroxine, TRAb, thyroid ultrasound and orbital computed tomography. This clonotype was picked up many times. Its antigen is unidentified. Amplification of the TCR beta CDR3 regions used RNA transcripts (as template). In the first round, RT-PCR was carried out with HTBI primers, and a multiplex PCR formed the second round. Via MiXCR, TCRdb re-called the multiplex PCR reads, giving one row per CDR3 protein. The repertoire consists of about 220,000 distinct CDR3 sequences, with about 22% occurring once and the leading ten covering roughly 44%. Germline values: CDR1 SQVTM, CDR2 ANQGSEA. Between the trimmed V and J ends, which lost 6 bases and 6 bases, there was a span of 11 bases. The CDR3 runs to 11 residues.

Sequenced: peripheral blood. V gene TRBV29-1 combines with J gene TRBJ1-1; no clear D gene. The clonotype originates from a woman aged 45-60 years with Graves' ophthalmopathy. The DNA for the CDR3 is TGCAGCGTCCTCGGGAAGCCTGAAGCTTTCTTT. Translated: CSVLGKPEAFF.